This T cell receptor (beta chain) was observed in a study of blood T cell repertoires in COVID-19. Background on the study: Specimens from acute and convalescent COVID-19 originated in the United States, Italy and Spain. PBMCs, B-cell-depleted T cells, or T cells were the source of the cDNA or gDNA that made up the material.

Original processing methods: Amplifying reference gene primers gave estimates of nucleated cell counts. The method was immunoSEQ multiplex PCR; TCRdb's version includes in-frame clones alone and lacks a portion of them. That table gives V, J and clone size, and the DNA gave D and trimming. This sample carries under 200,000 clones, more than 70% of them seen once, and the ten largest clones take under 6.5%. The V gene lost 0 bases and the J gene lost 3 bases, with 20 bases spanning the gap. CDR3 length equals 17 residues. Germline V gene sequence: CDR1 SQVTM, CDR2 ANQGSEA. This TCR was recovered from a man in his forties or fifties with active or convalescent COVID-19. The J gene is TRBJ1-2, the V gene TRBV29-1; maybe TRBD1 (5 bases). The sequencing sample was made of peripheral blood. The CDR3 DNA follows: TGCAGCGTTGAAGATGTCGGGACTTGGGGGTTGGACTATGGCTACACCTTC. It encodes CSVEDVGTWGLDYGYTF.